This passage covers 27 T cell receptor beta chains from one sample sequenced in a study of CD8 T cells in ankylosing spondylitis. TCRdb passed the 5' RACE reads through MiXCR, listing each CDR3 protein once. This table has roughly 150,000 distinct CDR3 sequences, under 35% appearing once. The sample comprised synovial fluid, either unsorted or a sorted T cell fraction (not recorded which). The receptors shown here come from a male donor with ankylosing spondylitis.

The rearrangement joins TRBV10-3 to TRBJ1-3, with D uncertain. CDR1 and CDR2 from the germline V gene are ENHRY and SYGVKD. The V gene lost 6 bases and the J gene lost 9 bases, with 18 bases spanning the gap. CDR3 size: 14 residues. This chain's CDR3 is CAISPGTNGGTIYF. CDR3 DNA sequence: TGTGCCATCAGCCCTGGAACCAACGGTGGCACCATATATTTT.

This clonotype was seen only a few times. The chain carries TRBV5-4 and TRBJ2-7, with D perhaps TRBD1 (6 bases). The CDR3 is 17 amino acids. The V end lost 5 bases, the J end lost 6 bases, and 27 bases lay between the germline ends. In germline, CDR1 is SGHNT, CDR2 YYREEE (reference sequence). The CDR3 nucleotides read TGTGCCAGCAGACACAGCAACCCCACAGGGAACTCTCGCGAGCAGTACTTC. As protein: CASRHSNPTGNSREQYF.

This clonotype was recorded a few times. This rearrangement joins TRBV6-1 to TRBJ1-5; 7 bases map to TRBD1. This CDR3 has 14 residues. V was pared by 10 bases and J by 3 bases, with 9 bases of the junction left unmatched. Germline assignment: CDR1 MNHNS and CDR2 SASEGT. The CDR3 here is CATNRGEVNQPQHF. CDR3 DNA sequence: TGTGCCACCAACAGGGGAGAGGTCAATCAGCCCCAGCATTTT.

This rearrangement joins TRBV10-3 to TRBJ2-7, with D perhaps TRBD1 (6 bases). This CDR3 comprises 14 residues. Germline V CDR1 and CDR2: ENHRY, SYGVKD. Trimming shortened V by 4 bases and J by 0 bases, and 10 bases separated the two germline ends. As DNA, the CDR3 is TGTGCCATCAGTGGACAGGCTTCCTCCTACGAGCAGTACTTC. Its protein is CAISGQASSYEQYF.

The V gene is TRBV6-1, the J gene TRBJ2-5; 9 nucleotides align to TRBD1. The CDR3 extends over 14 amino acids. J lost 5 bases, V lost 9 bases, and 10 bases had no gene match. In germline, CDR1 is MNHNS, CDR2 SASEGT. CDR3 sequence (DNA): TGTGCCAGGGATTCGACAGGGGGAGAGGAGACCCAGTACTTC. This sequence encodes CARDSTGGEETQYF.

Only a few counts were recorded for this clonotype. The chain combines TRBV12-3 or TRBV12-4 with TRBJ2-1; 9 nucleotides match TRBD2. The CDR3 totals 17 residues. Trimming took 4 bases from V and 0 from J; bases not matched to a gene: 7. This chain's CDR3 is CASSSGGSGSSYNEQFF. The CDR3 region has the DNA TGTGCCAGCAGTTCAGGTGGTAGCGGGAGCTCCTACAATGAGCAGTTCTTC.

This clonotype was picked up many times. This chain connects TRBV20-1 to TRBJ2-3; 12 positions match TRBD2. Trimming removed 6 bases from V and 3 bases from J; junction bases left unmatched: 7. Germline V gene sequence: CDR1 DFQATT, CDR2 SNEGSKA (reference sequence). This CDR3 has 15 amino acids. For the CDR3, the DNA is TGCAGTGCCCGACTAGCGGGAGATATAACAGATACGCAGTATTTT. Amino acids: CSARLAGDITDTQYF.

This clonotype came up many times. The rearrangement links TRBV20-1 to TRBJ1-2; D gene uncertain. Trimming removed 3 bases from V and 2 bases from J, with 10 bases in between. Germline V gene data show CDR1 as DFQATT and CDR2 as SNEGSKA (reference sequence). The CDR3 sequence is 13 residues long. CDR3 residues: CSASQPANYGYTF. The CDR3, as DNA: TGCAGTGCTAGTCAACCGGCCAACTATGGCTACACCTTC.

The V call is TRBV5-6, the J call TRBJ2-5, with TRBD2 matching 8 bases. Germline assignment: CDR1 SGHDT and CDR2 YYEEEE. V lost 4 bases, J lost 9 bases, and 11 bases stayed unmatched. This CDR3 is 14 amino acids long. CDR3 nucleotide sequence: TGTGCCAGCAGCGGGGGACTAGAGGCGGGGTCCCAGTACTTC. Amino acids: CASSGGLEAGSQYF.

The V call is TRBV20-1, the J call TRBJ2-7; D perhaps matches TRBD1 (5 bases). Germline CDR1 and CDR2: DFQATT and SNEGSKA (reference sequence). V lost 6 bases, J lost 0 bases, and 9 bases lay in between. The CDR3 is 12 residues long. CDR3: CSAQDNSYEQYF. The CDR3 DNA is TGCAGTGCCCAGGACAACTCCTACGAGCAGTACTTC.

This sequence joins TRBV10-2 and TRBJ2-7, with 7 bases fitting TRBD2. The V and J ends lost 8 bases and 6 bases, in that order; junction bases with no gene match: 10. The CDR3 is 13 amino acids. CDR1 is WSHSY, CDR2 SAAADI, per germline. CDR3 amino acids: CASLRGRVGEQYF. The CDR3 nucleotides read TGCGCCAGCTTGCGGGGGAGGGTCGGCGAGCAGTACTTC.

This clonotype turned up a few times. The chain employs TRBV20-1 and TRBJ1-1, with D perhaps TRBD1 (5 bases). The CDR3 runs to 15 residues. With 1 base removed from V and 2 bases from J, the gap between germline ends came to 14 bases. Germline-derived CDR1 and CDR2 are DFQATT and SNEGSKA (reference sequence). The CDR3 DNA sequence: TGCAGTGCTAGAGGTTTGGGGGGGACTAACACTGAAGCTTTCTTT. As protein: CSARGLGGTNTEAFF.

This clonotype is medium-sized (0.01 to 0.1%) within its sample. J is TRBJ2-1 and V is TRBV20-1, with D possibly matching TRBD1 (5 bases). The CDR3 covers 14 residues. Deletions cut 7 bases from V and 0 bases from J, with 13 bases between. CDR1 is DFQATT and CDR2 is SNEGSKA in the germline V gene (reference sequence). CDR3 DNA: TGCAGTGTCCTCAGGGCGGTCTCCTACAATGAGCAGTTCTTC. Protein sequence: CSVLRAVSYNEQFF.

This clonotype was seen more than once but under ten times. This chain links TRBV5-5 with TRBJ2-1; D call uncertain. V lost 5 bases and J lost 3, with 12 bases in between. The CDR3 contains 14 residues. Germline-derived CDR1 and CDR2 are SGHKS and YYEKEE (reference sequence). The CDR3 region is CASRSGPNYNEQFF. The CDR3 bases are TGTGCCAGCAGGTCCGGGCCAAACTACAATGAGCAGTTCTTC.

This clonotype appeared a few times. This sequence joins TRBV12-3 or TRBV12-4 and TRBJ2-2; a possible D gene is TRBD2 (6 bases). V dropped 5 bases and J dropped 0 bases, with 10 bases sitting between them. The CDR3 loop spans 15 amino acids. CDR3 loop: CASSAGGANTGELFF. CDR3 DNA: TGTGCCAGCAGTGCCGGGGGAGCGAACACCGGGGAGCTGTTTTTT.

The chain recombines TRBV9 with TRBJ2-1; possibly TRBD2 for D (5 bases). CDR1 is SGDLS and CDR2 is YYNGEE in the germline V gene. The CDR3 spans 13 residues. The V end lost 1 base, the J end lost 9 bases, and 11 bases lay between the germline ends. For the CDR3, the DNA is TGTGCCAGCAGCGTACTAGCATCAGGTGAGCAGTTCTTC. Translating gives CASSVLASGEQFF.

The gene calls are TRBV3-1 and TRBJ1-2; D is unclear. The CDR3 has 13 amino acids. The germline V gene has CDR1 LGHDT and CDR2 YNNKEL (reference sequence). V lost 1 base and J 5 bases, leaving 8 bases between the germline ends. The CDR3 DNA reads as TGTGCCAGCAGCCAAGGCCTTGGGTATGGCTACACCTTC. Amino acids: CASSQGLGYGYTF.

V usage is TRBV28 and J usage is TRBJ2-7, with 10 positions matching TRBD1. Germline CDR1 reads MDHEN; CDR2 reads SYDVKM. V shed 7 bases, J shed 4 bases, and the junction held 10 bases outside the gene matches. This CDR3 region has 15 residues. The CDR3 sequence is CASIKTGTGVYEQYF. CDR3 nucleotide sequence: TGTGCCAGCATCAAAACCGGGACAGGGGTATACGAGCAGTACTTC.

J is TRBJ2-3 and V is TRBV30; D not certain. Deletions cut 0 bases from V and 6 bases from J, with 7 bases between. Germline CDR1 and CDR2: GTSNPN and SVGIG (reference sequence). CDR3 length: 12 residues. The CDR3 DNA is TGTGCCTGGAGTGTACTCGCGGATACGCAGTATTTT. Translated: CAWSVLADTQYF.

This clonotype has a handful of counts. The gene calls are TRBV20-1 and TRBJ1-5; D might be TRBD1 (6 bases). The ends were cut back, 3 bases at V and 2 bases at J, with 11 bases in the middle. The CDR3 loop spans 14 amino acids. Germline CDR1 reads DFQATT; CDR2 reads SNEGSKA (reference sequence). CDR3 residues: CSARTGARNQPQHF. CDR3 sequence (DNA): TGCAGTGCTAGGACGGGGGCCCGCAATCAGCCCCAGCATTTT.

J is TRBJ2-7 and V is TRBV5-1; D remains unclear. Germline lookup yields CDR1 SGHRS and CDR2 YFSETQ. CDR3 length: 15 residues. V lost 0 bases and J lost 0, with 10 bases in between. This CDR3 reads CASSLDWGSSYEQYF. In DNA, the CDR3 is TGCGCCAGCAGCTTGGATTGGGGAAGCTCCTACGAGCAGTACTTC.

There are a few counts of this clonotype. CDR3 sequence reads: CASSQGLAGGVQETQYF. CDR3 nucleotide sequence: TGTGCCAGCAGCCAAGGTCTAGCGGGGGGGGTCCAAGAGACCCAGTACTTC. V is TRBV4-2 and J is TRBJ2-5; 12 bases line up with TRBD2. Germline trimming cut 1 base from V and 1 base from J; bases unmatched to any gene: 4. This CDR3 contains 17 residues. Germline V CDR1 and CDR2: LGHNA, YNFKEQ.

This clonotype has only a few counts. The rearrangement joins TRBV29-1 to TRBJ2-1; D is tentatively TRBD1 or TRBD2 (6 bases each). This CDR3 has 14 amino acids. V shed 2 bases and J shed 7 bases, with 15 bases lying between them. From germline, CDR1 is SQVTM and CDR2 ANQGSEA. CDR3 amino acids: CSVERGDFQNEQFF. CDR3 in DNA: TGCAGCGTTGAAAGGGGGGACTTCCAAAATGAGCAGTTCTTC.

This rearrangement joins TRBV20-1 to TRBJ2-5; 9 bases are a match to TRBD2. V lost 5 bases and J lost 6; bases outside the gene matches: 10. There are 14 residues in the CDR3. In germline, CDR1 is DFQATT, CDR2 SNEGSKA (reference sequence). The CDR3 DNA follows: TGCAGTGCTCTAATAGATAGCGGGAGCAAGACCCAGTACTTC. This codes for CSALIDSGSKTQYF.

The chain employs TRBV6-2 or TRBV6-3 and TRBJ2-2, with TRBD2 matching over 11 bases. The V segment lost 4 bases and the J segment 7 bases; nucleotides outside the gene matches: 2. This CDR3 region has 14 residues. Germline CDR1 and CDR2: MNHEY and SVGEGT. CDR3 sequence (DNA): TGTGCCAGCAGTTTCACTAGCGGGAGCGGGGAGCTGTTTTTT. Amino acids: CASSFTSGSGELFF.

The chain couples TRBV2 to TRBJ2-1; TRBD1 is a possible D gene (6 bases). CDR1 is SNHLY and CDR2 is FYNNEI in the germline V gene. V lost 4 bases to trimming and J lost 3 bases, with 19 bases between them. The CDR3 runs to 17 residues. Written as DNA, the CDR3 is TGTGCCAGCAGTGTAAGGTCAGGGGTTGGGTTCTACAATGAGCAGTTCTTC. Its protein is CASSVRSGVGFYNEQFF.

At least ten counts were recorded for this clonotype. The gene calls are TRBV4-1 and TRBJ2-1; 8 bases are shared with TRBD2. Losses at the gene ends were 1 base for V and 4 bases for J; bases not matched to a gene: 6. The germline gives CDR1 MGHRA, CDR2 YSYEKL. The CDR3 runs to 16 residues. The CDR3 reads CASSQVATSGYNEQFF. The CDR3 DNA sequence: TGCGCCAGCAGCCAAGTTGCAACTAGCGGTTACAATGAGCAGTTCTTC.